These 9 T cell receptor beta chains share one sample of origin, sequenced in a study of cytomegalovirus exposure and HLA in healthy donors. The PCR made use of 60 Vbeta and 13 Jbeta primers. Clones were read by immunoSEQ multiplex PCR, and TCRdb kept only the in-frame ones, dropping some. The repertoire holds 73,000 or so clones, with roughly 73% as singletons. The sequencing input was PBMCs. These receptors were collected from a woman aged 40-49 years in good health and CMV-seropositive.

The V and J genes are TRBV7-9 and TRBJ2-3; D is perhaps TRBD2 (7 bases). CDR1 SEHNR and CDR2 FQNEAQ come from the germline V gene (reference sequence). Deletions cut 7 bases from V and 4 bases from J, with 18 bases between. The CDR3 loop spans 15 amino acids. The CDR3 here is CASTPRGRESDTQYF. The CDR3 DNA sequence: TGTGCCAGCACCCCGCGGGGGCGCGAGTCAGATACGCAGTATTTT.

The chain is built from TRBV7-9 and TRBJ2-7; tentative D call: TRBD1 (5 bases). The CDR3 sequence is 13 residues long. Per germline, CDR1 SEHNR and CDR2 FQNEAQ (reference sequence). V gave up 1 base and J gave up 5 bases, with 9 bases separating them. CDR3 coding DNA: TGTGCCAGCAGCTTAGAGCAGGGCCACGAGCAGTACTTC. Translating gives CASSLEQGHEQYF.

The chain joins TRBV4-3 to TRBJ2-7; 12 bases match TRBD2. Germline V gene data show CDR1 as LGHNA and CDR2 as YSLEER. After removal of 0 bases from V and 3 bases from J, the junction contained 0 bases not matched to a gene. This CDR3 region has 15 residues. The CDR3 DNA follows: TGCGCCAGCAGCCAAGAGACTAGCGGGGGCTACGAGCAGTACTTC. It codes for CASSQETSGGYEQYF.

V and J are TRBV4-3 and TRBJ1-4, with D possibly TRBD1 on 5 matching bases. The germline V gene has CDR1 LGHNA and CDR2 YSLEER. The CDR3 runs to 14 residues. Trimming took 1 base from V and 8 from J, leaving 11 bases between them. The CDR3 nucleotides are TGCGCCAGCAGCCAAGCTTCAGGGCTAGAAAAACTGTTTTTT. The encoded protein is CASSQASGLEKLFF.

This clone has a handful of counts. V usage is TRBV12-1 and J usage is TRBJ2-7; TRBD1 was called by the table and not checked on the DNA. TRBV12-1 is classified as a pseudogene. The CDR3 is 14 amino acids. The CDR3 loop is CASSLLPHTYEQYF. The CDR3 DNA is TGTGCCAGCAGCTTATTGCCACATACCTACGAGCAGTACTTC.

The genes are TRBV7-9 and TRBJ1-1, with no clear D. The germline V and J ends were trimmed by 5 bases and 4 bases, with 11 bases remaining between them. The CDR3 has 13 amino acids. Germline V gene lookup returns CDR1 SEHNR and CDR2 FQNEAQ (reference sequence). CDR3 sequence: CASSSQPLTEAFF. In DNA, the CDR3 is TGTGCCAGCAGCAGTCAACCACTCACTGAAGCTTTCTTT.

The chain combines TRBV25-1 with TRBJ2-7; 9 bases align to TRBD1. Germline CDR1 is MGHDK and CDR2 is SYGVNS. V was clipped by 6 bases and J by 3 bases; unmatched bases: 9. The CDR3 sequence is 15 residues long. The CDR3: CASSEAGTGSYEQYF. In DNA, the CDR3 is TGTGCCAGCAGCGAGGCCGGGACAGGGAGCTACGAGCAGTACTTC.

This CDR3 reads CASSHQDSHEQFF. CDR3 coding DNA: TGTGCCAGCAGTCACCAGGACAGCCATGAGCAGTTCTTC. The chain is built from TRBV6-6 and TRBJ2-1, with D perhaps TRBD1 (6 bases). This CDR3 has 13 residues. The V gene's germline CDR1 is MNHNY and CDR2 SVGAGI (reference sequence). With 5 bases removed from V and 8 bases from J, the gap between germline ends came to 13 bases.

This rearrangement joins TRBV5-1 to TRBJ2-1; a possible D gene is TRBD1 (6 bases). The CDR3 length is 13 residues. Per the germline V gene, CDR1 is SGHRS and CDR2 is YFSETQ. The ends were cut back, 4 bases at V and 9 bases at J, with 14 bases in the middle. The CDR3 sequence: CASSDIQGTEQFF. CDR3 in DNA: TGCGCCAGCAGCGATATTCAGGGGACTGAGCAGTTCTTC.